Each of the 19 T cell receptor beta chains below was sequenced from the same sample in a study of Graves' ophthalmopathy and Graves' hyperthyroidism. CDR3 regions of TCR beta were amplified from RNA transcripts. Second-round multiplex PCR came after a first-round RT-PCR that employed HTBI primers. TCRdb re-analysed the multiplex PCR reads in MiXCR, keeping a single row per CDR3 protein. The data show about 550,000 distinct CDR3 sequences, less than 40% seen once. The sample was peripheral blood or thyroid tissue (not recorded which). All receptors come from an adult man with Graves' hyperthyroidism.

The table lists this clonotype with many counts. V gene TRBV4-2 combines with J gene TRBJ1-2, with a tentative D call TRBD1 (6 bases). The germline V and J ends were trimmed by 1 base and 2 bases, with 8 bases remaining between them. The germline gives CDR1 LGHNA, CDR2 YNFKEQ. The CDR3 consists of 14 residues. DNA of the CDR3: TGTGCCAGCAGCCAAGGGACAGACAACTATGGCTACACCTTC. It yields the protein CASSQGTDNYGYTF.

Ten or more counts support this clonotype. The CDR3 DNA reads as TGTGCCAGCAAAAGGGACAGGGGGAAATACGAGCAGTACTTC. Encoded protein: CASKRDRGKYEQYF. The chain has TRBV2 and TRBJ2-7; 11 nucleotides agree with TRBD1. The V gene's germline CDR1 is SNHLY and CDR2 FYNNEI. The J segment lost 4 bases and the V segment lost 7 bases, leaving 6 bases of the junction unmatched. This CDR3 region has 14 residues. The variable domain in full, completed from reference TRBV2 and TRBJ2-7, reads EPEVTQTPSHQVTQMGQEVILRCVPISNHLYFYWYRQILGQKVEFLVSFYNNEISEKSEIFDDQFSVERPDGSNFTLKIRSTKLEDSAMYFCASKRDRGKYEQYFGPGTRLTVT.

As to this clonotype: A much larger clone differs from this one at a single base, so this may be a read error. The J gene is TRBJ1-5, the V gene TRBV12-3 or TRBV12-4; weak D call: TRBD1 (6 bases). Trimming cost V 5 bases and J 3 bases, with 17 bases left between them. The CDR3 runs 16 residues. Here the CDR3 reads CASSLSGEIVNQPQHF. The CDR3, as DNA: TGTGCCAGCAGTCTTTCAGGGGAAATCGTCAATCAGCCCCAGCATTTT.

The chain combines TRBV28 with TRBJ2-3, with 9 positions matching TRBD1. Looked up from germline, CDR1 is MDHEN and CDR2 is SYDVKM. This CDR3 region has 16 residues. Trimming removed 4 bases from V and 6 bases from J; junction bases left unmatched: 11. The CDR3 nucleotides are TGTGCCAGCAGTTCCAACCGGGACAGGGTTCCCGATACGCAGTATTTT. As protein: CASSSNRDRVPDTQYF.

The V gene is TRBV29-1, the J gene TRBJ2-7, with D possibly matching TRBD2 (5 bases). The J call may be faulty, since TRBJ2-1 better matches the DNA end. Germline V gives CDR1 SQVTM, CDR2 ANQGSEA. There are 13 residues in the CDR3. The CDR3 DNA reads TGCAGCGTTGAGGAGGAGATTGGGAATGAGCAGTTCTTC. Its protein product is CSVEEEIGNEQFF.

The chain links TRBV15 to TRBJ2-5; D uncertain. The ends were cut back, 6 bases at V and 0 bases at J, with 14 bases in the middle. CDR3 size: 15 residues. Germline CDR1 and CDR2: LNHNV and YYDKDF (reference sequence). CDR3 protein: CATSSIGSHQETQYF. In nucleotides, the CDR3 is TGTGCCACCAGTAGTATCGGCAGTCACCAAGAGACCCAGTACTTC.

The chain employs TRBV20-1 and TRBJ1-5; 8 bases are shared with TRBD1. The CDR3 contains 13 residues. Germline V gives CDR1 DFQATT, CDR2 SNEGSKA (reference sequence). J gave up 11 bases and V 4 bases, and 10 bases lay outside the gene matches. The chain's CDR3 is CSAMRGQGVTQHF. The CDR3, as DNA: TGCAGTGCTATGCGCGGACAGGGAGTGACCCAGCATTTT.

V usage is TRBV20-1 and J usage is TRBJ2-3; a possible D gene is TRBD2 (6 bases). The CDR3 loop spans 14 amino acids. The germline V gene encodes CDR1 DFQATT and CDR2 SNEGSKA (reference sequence). Between the trimmed V and J ends, which lost 2 bases and 3 bases, there was a span of 12 bases. DNA of the CDR3: TGCAGTGCTAGAAGCCCGGCGGGGACAGATACGCAGTATTTT. Its protein is CSARSPAGTDTQYF.

The rearrangement joins TRBV18 to TRBJ1-3; no clear D gene. Between the trimmed V and J ends, which lost 4 bases and 0 bases, there was a span of 4 bases. The CDR3 spans 13 residues. The V gene's germline CDR1 is KGHSH and CDR2 LQKENI. The CDR3 is CASSQVSGNTIYF. The CDR3 DNA reads as TGTGCCAGCTCACAGGTCTCTGGAAACACCATATATTTT.

The rearrangement joins TRBV6-1 to TRBJ2-5; 9 bases are a match to TRBD1. This CDR3 comprises 15 residues. The V and J ends lost 7 bases and 5 bases, in that order; junction bases with no gene match: 11. Germline CDR1 is MNHNS and CDR2 is SASEGT. CDR3 nucleotide sequence: TGTGCCAGCACCCAACAGGGGGCTCCCGGGGAGACCCAGTACTTC. Amino acids: CASTQQGAPGETQYF.

DNA of the CDR3: TGCAGTGCTAACGGCGGGAGGGTTTTCGGGACCCAGTACTTC. Its translation: CSANGGRVFGTQYF. The rearrangement links TRBV20-1 to TRBJ2-5; 9 bases align to TRBD2. Trimming removed 4 bases from V and 7 bases from J; junction bases left unmatched: 10. Germline CDR1 DFQATT, CDR2 SNEGSKA (reference sequence). The CDR3 consists of 14 residues.

On this clonotype itself: This may arise from a read error, as a much more abundant clone is one base away. The J gene is TRBJ1-1, the V gene TRBV5-4, with 7 bases fitting TRBD1. The V segment lost 3 bases and the J segment 3 bases; nucleotides outside the gene matches: 11. Germline CDR1 SGHNT, CDR2 YYREEE (reference sequence). There are 16 residues in the CDR3. The CDR3 loop reads CASSSPIRGQDTEAFF. DNA for the CDR3: TGTGCCAGCAGCTCCCCGATTCGCGGACAGGACACTGAAGCTTTCTTT. The complete variable domain, with remaining parts taken from reference TRBV5-4 and TRBJ1-1, reads ETGVTQSPTHLIKTRGQQVTLRCSSQSGHNTVSWYQQALGQGPQFIFQYYREEENGRGNFPPRFSGLQFPNYSSELNVNALELDDSALYLCASSSPIRGQDTEAFFGQGTRLTVV.

In its sample, this clonotype was seen many times. The chain has TRBV2 and TRBJ1-1; 8 bases agree with TRBD1. The ends lost 4 bases at V and 4 bases at J; junction bases unmatched: 5. The germline CDR1 and CDR2 sequences are SNHLY and FYNNEI. CDR3 size: 14 residues. In nucleotides, the CDR3 is TGTGCCAGCAGTGTAGCCGGGACAGGCACTGAAGCTTTCTTT. Its translation: CASSVAGTGTEAFF.

This clonotype was detected many times. The chain couples TRBV7-8 to TRBJ2-5, with 8 bases fitting TRBD1. Trimming took 6 bases from V and 1 from J; bases not matched to a gene: 4. Germline V gives CDR1 SGHVS, CDR2 FQNEAQ. The CDR3 spans 14 residues. The CDR3 nucleotides are TGTGCCAGCAGGCCGACAGGGGCCCAAGAGACCCAGTACTTC. It yields the protein CASRPTGAQETQYF.

This clonotype has ten or more counts. The rearrangement links TRBV5-5 to TRBJ1-5; D is possibly TRBD1 (5 bases). V lost 3 bases, J lost 5 bases, and 9 bases lay in between. Germline V gives CDR1 SGHKS, CDR2 YYEKEE (reference sequence). The CDR3 has 13 amino acids. The CDR3 DNA reads TGTGCCAGCAGCTGGGGACCAGATCAGCCCCAGCATTTT. Encoded protein: CASSWGPDQPQHF.

The rearrangement links TRBV28 to TRBJ1-1; D is unresolved. V lost 10 bases to trimming and J lost 0 bases, with 12 bases between them. Germline V lookup: CDR1 MDHEN, CDR2 SYDVKM. This CDR3 region has 13 residues. CDR3 nucleotide sequence: TGTGCCATCAACAACCCCATGAACACTGAAGCTTTCTTT. This sequence encodes CAINNPMNTEAFF.

The rearrangement joins TRBV7-9 to TRBJ1-2; TRBD1 matches 9 bases. Germline V gives CDR1 SEHNR, CDR2 FQNEAQ (reference sequence). V lost 3 bases and J lost 4; bases outside the gene matches: 9. CDR3 length: 16 amino acids. As DNA, the CDR3 is TGTGCCAGCAGCTTCCGGGACAGGGAAGAAGGCTATGGCTACACCTTC. Residues: CASSFRDREEGYGYTF.

This clonotype occurred a few times. The chain uses TRBV7-9 and TRBJ1-5; D uncertain. This CDR3 region has 10 residues. Germline lookup yields CDR1 SEHNR and CDR2 FQNEAQ (reference sequence). V was cut by 5 bases and J by 15 bases, with 11 bases left in between. DNA of the CDR3: TGTGCCAGCAGCCCCAGGATGGGGCATTTT. This sequence encodes CASSPRMGHF.

The table lists this clonotype with many counts. The chain recombines TRBV7-9 with TRBJ2-7, with a tentative D call TRBD2 (6 bases). V was cut by 6 bases and J by 3 bases, with 12 bases left in between. The CDR3 sequence is 13 residues long. The germline V gene has CDR1 SEHNR and CDR2 FQNEAQ (reference sequence). CDR3 bases: TGTGCCAGCAGACCCCGAGCGGGCTACGAGCAGTACTTC. This translates into CASRPRAGYEQYF.